Listed below are T cell receptor beta chains from one sample, sequenced in a study of blood T cells in healthy people across ages. Via MiXCR, TCRdb re-called the 5' RACE reads, giving one row per CDR3 protein. This repertoire shows about 1.5 million distinct CDR3 sequences, roughly 40% found once; its top ten account for 7.9%. Sequencing was carried out using blood. The source is a woman under 30 in good health. The CDR3 runs from the conserved cysteine through the conserved F or W. The D gene is left open where the match is weak. Only some rows state a clone size, as once, few, many or a class for expanded clones.

>NA|TRBV9|TRBJ2-7|few
CASSAGVTYEQYF
TGTGCCAGCAGCGCCGGGGTTACCTACGAGCAGTACTTC
>NA|TRBV2|TRBJ2-7|once
CASSITKRTRSSYEQYF
TGTGCCAGCAGCATAACCAAGCGGACCCGGAGCTCCTACGAGCAGTACTTC
>NA|TRBV6-1|TRBJ2-5|few
CASSERMGAVFQETQYF
TGTGCCAGCAGTGAAAGGATGGGGGCGGTTTTCCAAGAGACCCAGTACTTC
>TRBD1|TRBV4-1|TRBJ2-1|NA
CASSQMGQVSYNEQFF
TGCGCCAGCAGCCAAATGGGACAGGTTTCCTACAATGAGCAGTTCTTC
>NA|TRBV6-1|TRBJ2-5|NA
CASSEETGEGTQYF
TGTGCCAGCAGTGAAGAGACAGGTGAAGGGACCCAGTACTTC
>NA|TRBV5-1|TRBJ2-2|NA
CASSFGGSALTGGLFF
TGCGCCAGCAGCTTTGGAGGTTCCGCTTTGACCGGGGGGCTGTTTTTT
>NA|TRBV13|TRBJ2-2|once
CASSLRLKGGTGELFF
TGTGCCAGCAGCCTCCGTTTGAAGGGAGGAACCGGGGAGCTGTTTTTT
>TRBD1|TRBV5-5|TRBJ1-2|NA
CASSPRGQGVNYGYTF
TGTGCCAGCAGCCCAAGGGGACAGGGAGTTAACTATGGCTACACCTTC
>TRBD1|TRBV2|TRBJ2-5|NA
CASSEAPGQGGDETQYF
TGTGCCAGCAGTGAAGCCCCGGGACAGGGCGGGGACGAGACCCAGTACTTC
>NA|TRBV20-1|TRBJ2-5|NA
CSADDRISGETQYF
TGCAGTGCCGATGACAGAATCTCTGGAGAGACCCAGTACTTC
>NA|TRBV25-1|TRBJ2-6|few
CASSPTVGGDSGANVLTF
TGTGCCAGCAGTCCTACGGTGGGGGGCGACTCTGGGGCCAACGTCCTGACTTTC
>TRBD2|TRBV7-2|TRBJ2-7|NA
CASSLGSGTTYEQYF
TGTGCCAGCAGCTTGGGGAGCGGGACCACCTACGAGCAGTACTTC
>NA|TRBV2|TRBJ2-1|NA
CASSQGPGYEQFF
TGTGCCAGCAGTCAAGGTCCGGGGTATGAGCAGTTCTTC
>NA|TRBV20-1|TRBJ2-5|NA
CSAPSSLETQYF
TGCAGTGCCCCTAGTAGTTTGGAGACCCAGTACTTC
>TRBD2|TRBV20-1|TRBJ2-1|few
CSARTSGGTPKYNEQFF
TGCAGTGCTCGGACTAGCGGGGGGACCCCGAAATACAATGAGCAGTTCTTC
>TRBD2|TRBV6-5|TRBJ2-7|NA
CASCPSGVSSYNEQYF
TGTGCCAGCTGTCCTAGCGGAGTTAGCTCCTACAATGAGCAGTACTTC
>NA|TRBV2|TRBJ1-2|NA
CASTDSFYGYTF
TGTGCCAGCACTGACAGTTTCTATGGCTACACCTTC
>NA|TRBV19|TRBJ1-5|NA
CASSGERSVQPQHF
TGTGCCAGTAGTGGGGAAAGATCGGTGCAGCCCCAGCATTTT
>NA|TRBV6-1|TRBJ2-1|few
CASSARSGLTSGNEQFF
TGTGCCAGCAGTGCCCGTTCCGGACTAACTTCGGGCAATGAGCAGTTCTTC
>NA|TRBV7-2|TRBJ1-1|NA
CASSLSGGWGQRTEAFF
TGTGCCAGCAGCTTATCGGGGGGGTGGGGGCAGCGGACTGAAGCTTTCTTT
>TRBD2|TRBV10-3|TRBJ2-3|few
CAISDRLAGGPDTQYF
TGTGCCATCAGTGATCGGCTAGCGGGAGGGCCGGATACGCAGTATTTT
>NA|TRBV9|TRBJ2-2|once
CASSVAPDRPGELFF
TGTGCCAGCAGCGTAGCCCCGGACCGGCCCGGGGAGCTGTTTTTT
>NA|TRBV6-2/TRBV6-3|TRBJ1-2|few
CASSYPKGEANYGYTF
TGTGCCAGCAGTTACCCGAAAGGGGAAGCTAACTATGGCTACACCTTC
>NA|TRBV10-3|TRBJ1-1|NA
CATGTGQLYTEAFF
TGTGCCACGGGGACCGGACAGCTCTACACTGAAGCTTTCTTT
>TRBD1|TRBV2|TRBJ2-3|NA
CARARGDRDTDTQYF
TGTGCCAGGGCGAGGGGGGACAGGGACACAGATACGCAGTATTTT
>TRBD2|TRBV5-1|TRBJ2-1|NA
CASSLGLAGGSNEQFF
TGCGCCAGCAGCTTGGGGCTAGCGGGAGGTAGCAATGAGCAGTTCTTC
>NA|TRBV6-6|TRBJ2-5|NA
CASSYFGMGEQQETQYF
TGTGCCAGCAGTTACTTCGGTATGGGGGAACAACAAGAGACCCAGTACTTC
>TRBD2|TRBV12-3/TRBV12-4|TRBJ2-3|NA
CASHTSGTADTQYF
TGTGCCAGCCATACTAGCGGGACGGCAGATACGCAGTATTTT
>NA|TRBV3-1|TRBJ2-7|few
CASSQGRFVNEQYF
TGTGCCAGCAGCCAAGGGAGGTTTGTCAACGAGCAGTACTTC
>TRBD2|TRBV27|TRBJ2-5|NA
CASSHGTTASYNEQYF
TGTGCCAGCAGTCACGGGACTACCGCCTCCTACAATGAGCAGTACTTC
>NA|TRBV1|TRBJ2-1|NA
CTSILRVLTGGINSYNEQFF
TGCACCAGCATTCTTCGTGTCCTGACAGGGGGTATTAACTCCTACAATGAGCAGTTCTTC
>NA|TRBV7-9|TRBJ2-7|NA
CASSARQGLEQYF
TGTGCCAGCAGCGCGAGACAGGGACTCGAGCAGTACTTC
>TRBD1|TRBV29-1|TRBJ2-5|few
CSVTGQGGQETQYF
TGCAGCGTTACCGGACAGGGAGGCCAAGAGACCCAGTACTTC
>NA|TRBV20-1|TRBJ2-1|few
CSAQGQTSSYNEQFF
TGCAGTGCGCAAGGACAGACAAGCTCCTACAATGAGCAGTTCTTC
>TRBD2|TRBV20-1|TRBJ2-5|few
CSARFIAGETQYF
TGCAGTGCTAGGTTCATAGCGGGAGAGACCCAGTACTTC
>TRBD1|TRBV20-1|TRBJ2-1|few
CSASRGTGGDNEQFF
TGCAGTGCTAGTCGGGGGACAGGGGGAGACAATGAGCAGTTCTTC
>NA|TRBV5-1|TRBJ2-3|many
CASSLSLGGRDTQYF
TGCGCCAGCAGCTTGTCTCTAGGGGGGCGAGATACGCAGTATTTT
>TRBD1|TRBV27|TRBJ2-5|NA
CASSPKGDVYTGVETQYF
TGTGCCAGCAGTCCCAAAGGTGACGTGTATACAGGGGTAGAGACCCAGTACTTC
>NA|TRBV4-2|TRBJ1-1|NA
CASSQDLQSMNTEAFF
TGTGCCAGCAGCCAAGATTTACAGTCCATGAACACTGAAGCTTTCTTT
>NA|TRBV7-2|TRBJ1-1|NA
CAGRMGQTNTEAFF
TGTGCCGGCAGAATGGGACAAACGAACACTGAAGCTTTCTTT
>NA|TRBV7-6|TRBJ1-4|few
CASSSGRMVNEKLFF
TGTGCCAGCAGCTCCGGACGGATGGTGAATGAAAAACTGTTTTTT
>TRBD1|TRBV10-3|TRBJ2-7|few
CAVGSGTGMWEQYF
TGTGCCGTAGGGTCCGGGACAGGGATGTGGGAGCAGTACTTC
>NA|TRBV28|TRBJ2-6|few
CASRELLQASGANVLTF
TGTGCCAGCAGGGAATTGCTCCAGGCCTCTGGGGCCAACGTCCTGACTTTC
>NA|TRBV4-1|TRBJ2-1|NA
CASSQDPGLQGRDEQFF
TGCGCCAGCAGCCAAGATCCCGGACTACAAGGTAGGGATGAGCAGTTCTTC
>NA|TRBV25-1|TRBJ2-1|NA
CASSRESYNEQFF
TGTGCCAGCAGTCGGGAATCCTACAATGAGCAGTTCTTC
>TRBD1|TRBV5-1|TRBJ2-5|NA
CASSVTGGRETQYF
TGCGCCAGCAGCGTTACAGGGGGCCGGGAGACCCAGTACTTC
>TRBD2|TRBV7-2|TRBJ2-7|NA
CASTGTSGIHNEQYF
TGTGCCAGCACCGGGACTAGCGGGATACACAATGAGCAGTACTTC
>NA|TRBV30|TRBJ2-5|few
CAWSPRLEAQYF
TGTGCCTGGAGTCCAAGATTGGAGGCCCAGTACTTC
>NA|TRBV5-1|TRBJ2-7|few
CASSLALDTYEQYF
TGCGCCAGCAGCTTGGCTTTGGATACCTACGAGCAGTACTTC
>TRBD2|TRBV5-1|TRBJ2-2|NA
CASSLGPLAGAQAGELFF
TGCGCCAGCAGCTTGGGTCCCCTAGCGGGGGCGCAAGCGGGGGAGCTGTTTTTT
>NA|TRBV6-1|TRBJ2-7|NA
CASTISTYEQYF
TGTGCCAGCACTATATCGACCTACGAGCAGTACTTC